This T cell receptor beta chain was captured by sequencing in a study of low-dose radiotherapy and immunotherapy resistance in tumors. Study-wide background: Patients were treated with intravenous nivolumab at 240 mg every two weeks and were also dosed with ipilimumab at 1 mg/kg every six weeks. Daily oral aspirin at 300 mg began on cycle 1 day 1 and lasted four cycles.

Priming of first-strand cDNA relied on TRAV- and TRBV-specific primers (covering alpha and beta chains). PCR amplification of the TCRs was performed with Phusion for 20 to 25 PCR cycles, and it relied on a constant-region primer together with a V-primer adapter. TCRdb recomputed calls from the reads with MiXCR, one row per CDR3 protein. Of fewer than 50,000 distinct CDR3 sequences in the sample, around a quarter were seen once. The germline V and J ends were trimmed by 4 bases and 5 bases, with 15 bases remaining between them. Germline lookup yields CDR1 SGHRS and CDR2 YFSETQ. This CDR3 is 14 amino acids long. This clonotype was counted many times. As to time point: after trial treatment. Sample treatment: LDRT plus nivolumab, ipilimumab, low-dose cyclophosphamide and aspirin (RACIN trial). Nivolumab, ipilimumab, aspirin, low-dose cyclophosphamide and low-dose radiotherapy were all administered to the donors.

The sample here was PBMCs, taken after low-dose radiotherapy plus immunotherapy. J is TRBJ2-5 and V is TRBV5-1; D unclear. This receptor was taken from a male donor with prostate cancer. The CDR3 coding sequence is TGCGCCAGCAGCCCCCTCGGGCTAGTGGAGACCCAGTACTTC. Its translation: CASSPLGLVETQYF.